Following are 29 T cell receptor beta chains from one sample sequenced in a study of identical twins. A single record per CDR3 protein comes from TCRdb applying MiXCR to the 5' RACE reads. The sample contains approximately 220,000 distinct CDR3 sequences, around 8% of which appear only once. The sample was also linked to a second study, of yellow fever vaccine responses in identical twins.

The sequenced sample consisted of memory (CD45RO+) T cells sorted from blood. These receptors were obtained from a woman aged 18-30 years in good health.

The rearrangement uses TRBV28 and TRBJ2-7, with D possibly being TRBD1 (5 bases). V gave up 5 bases and J gave up 4 bases, with 18 bases separating them. Germline V gene sequence: CDR1 MDHEN, CDR2 SYDVKM. CDR3 length: 15 amino acids. CDR3: CASSLLNLGQYEQYF. The CDR3 bases are TGTGCCAGCAGTCTTTTGAACCTTGGACAATACGAGCAGTACTTC.

Points on this clonotype: A much more abundant neighbour one base away suggests this may be a read error. The chain uses TRBV7-9 and TRBJ2-2; D not certain. The CDR3 has 12 amino acids. The germline gives CDR1 SEHNR, CDR2 FQNEAQ (reference sequence). The CDR3, as DNA: TGTGCCAGAAGCTTAATGGCTGGGGAGCTGTTTTTT. As protein: CARSLMAGELFF.

There are many counts of this clonotype. Here the CDR3 reads CASRHRGLYEQYF. CDR3 nucleotide sequence: TGTGCCAGCAGACACAGGGGGCTATACGAGCAGTACTTC. This rearrangement joins TRBV12-3 or TRBV12-4 to TRBJ2-7, with 9 nucleotides matching TRBD1. This CDR3 is built from 13 residues. V lost 6 bases and J lost 4; bases outside the gene matches: 4.

CDR3: CASSYPGWAEAFF. The CDR3 DNA follows: TGTGCCAGCAGTTACCCAGGGTGGGCTGAAGCTTTCTTT. The V and J genes are TRBV6-6 and TRBJ1-1; tentatively, D is TRBD1 (5 bases). The CDR3 totals 13 residues. CDR1 and CDR2 from the germline V gene are MNHNY and SVGAGI (reference sequence). V was pared by 2 bases and J by 6 bases, with 10 bases between.

This clonotype was detected only a few times. The J gene is TRBJ1-2, the V gene TRBV7-2; D is perhaps TRBD1 (5 bases). CDR3 length: 15 residues. V was pared by 5 bases and J by 1 base, with 14 bases between. The germline gives CDR1 SGHTA, CDR2 FQGNSA. The chain's CDR3 is CASSVSGTDNYGYTF. In DNA, the CDR3 is TGTGCCAGCAGCGTTTCCGGGACGGATAACTATGGCTACACCTTC.

This clonotype showed up just a few times. This chain links TRBV7-9 with TRBJ2-5; TRBD1 might be the D (6 bases). Germline V gives CDR1 SEHNR, CDR2 FQNEAQ (reference sequence). The CDR3 extends over 13 amino acids. Trimming pared 6 bases from V and 3 bases from J, leaving 11 bases between. Here the CDR3 reads CASSADRKETQYF. The CDR3 region has the DNA TGTGCCAGCAGTGCTGACAGGAAAGAGACCCAGTACTTC.

V usage is TRBV5-6 and J usage is TRBJ1-1; D not certain. The germline CDR1 and CDR2 sequences are SGHDT and YYEEEE. The ends were cut back, 4 bases at V and 1 base at J, with 17 bases in the middle. The CDR3 has 16 amino acids. DNA for the CDR3: TGTGCCAGCAGCCCCCTTAAGGGAAAGGAGAACACTGAAGCTTTCTTT. It translates to CASSPLKGKENTEAFF.

This clonotype was picked up many times. The CDR3 is CASSYPSSPLHF. CDR3 DNA sequence: TGTGCCAGCAGTTACCCGAGCTCACCCCTCCACTTT. J is TRBJ1-6 and V is TRBV6-2 or TRBV6-3, with D unresolved. The CDR3 has 12 residues. V lost 2 bases and J 10 bases, leaving 6 bases between the germline ends. Germline V CDR1 and CDR2: MNHEY, SVGEGT.

The V and J genes are TRBV5-1 and TRBJ2-5, with TRBD2 matching 8 bases. The length of the CDR3 is 16 residues. Germline assignment: CDR1 SGHRS and CDR2 YFSETQ. Trimming cost V 0 bases and J 5 bases; bases outside gene matches: 9. In DNA form, the CDR3 reads TGCGCCAGCAGCTTGGAGTCGGGGGGGCTCTTGGAGACCCAGTACTTC. This encodes CASSLESGGLLETQYF. Looking up the rest from reference TRBV5-1 and TRBJ2-5 gives the full variable domain: KAGVTQTPRYLIKTRGQQVTLSCSPISGHRSVSWYQQTPGQGLQFLFEYFSETQRNKGNFPGRFSGRQFSNSRSEMNVSTLELGDSALYLCASSLESGGLLETQYFGPGTRLLVL.

The chain links TRBV6-6 to TRBJ2-7, with D perhaps TRBD1 or TRBD2 (5 bases each). CDR1 MNHNY and CDR2 SVGAGI come from the germline V gene (reference sequence). The CDR3 has 12 amino acids. V was clipped by 1 base and J by 7 bases, with 8 bases between them. CDR3 sequence reads: CASSYYGGEQYF. The DNA of the CDR3 is TGTGCCAGCAGTTACTATGGGGGAGAGCAGTACTTC.

At least ten counts were recorded for this clonotype. The V call is TRBV7-9, the J call TRBJ1-4; the D is unclear. Trimming pared 1 base from V and 8 bases from J, leaving 2 bases between. Germline V gene data show CDR1 as SEHNR and CDR2 as FQNEAQ (reference sequence). The length of the CDR3 is 11 residues. This chain's CDR3 is CASSLVEKLFF. The DNA for the CDR3 is TGTGCCAGCAGCTTAGTCGAAAAACTGTTTTTT.

This clonotype was counted many times. The chain uses TRBV5-1 and TRBJ1-4; D is unresolved. The length of the CDR3 is 15 residues. Germline V gene data show CDR1 as SGHRS and CDR2 as YFSETQ. Trimming took 4 bases from V and 8 from J, leaving 18 bases between them. CDR3 sequence reads: CASSPMATKGEKLFF. CDR3 coding DNA: TGCGCCAGCAGCCCGATGGCCACTAAAGGCGAAAAACTGTTTTTT.

The chain carries TRBV5-1 and TRBJ2-3, with 9 bases that match TRBD1. Germline-derived CDR1 and CDR2 are SGHRS and YFSETQ. CDR3 length: 15 residues. V trimming: 4 bases; J trimming: 3 bases; junction bases outside the gene matches: 6. Here the CDR3 reads CASSGTGPPTDTQYF. In DNA, the CDR3 is TGCGCCAGCAGCGGGACAGGGCCTCCAACAGATACGCAGTATTTT.

The gene calls are TRBV6-1 and TRBJ2-7, with D possibly matching TRBD2 (5 bases). The CDR3 length is 14 residues. CDR1 is MNHNS, CDR2 SASEGT, per germline. V was cut by 0 bases and J by 3 bases, with 9 bases left in between. CDR3 sequence (DNA): TGTGCCAGCAGTGAAGCGGATGGAGGCTACGAGCAGTACTTC. Protein: CASSEADGGYEQYF.

In its sample, this clonotype was seen many times. V and J are TRBV9 and TRBJ2-5; 10 bases match TRBD2. The length of the CDR3 is 16 residues. Germline CDR1 and CDR2: SGDLS and YYNGEE. The V gene end was trimmed by 2 bases and the J gene end by 4 bases; junction bases not matched to a gene: 8. This chain's CDR3 is CASSVGTSEFLETQYF. The CDR3 coding sequence is TGTGCCAGCAGCGTTGGGACTAGCGAGTTTCTAGAGACCCAGTACTTC.

Ten or more counts support this clonotype. The chain joins TRBV11-1 to TRBJ2-1, with a tentative D call TRBD2 (5 bases). Trimming took 5 bases from V and 6 from J, leaving 26 bases between them. In germline, CDR1 is SGHAT, CDR2 FQDESV (reference sequence). The CDR3 consists of 18 residues. The CDR3 loop is CASSPGVGSPHSPNEQFF. As DNA, the CDR3 is TGTGCCAGCAGCCCAGGTGTTGGGAGCCCCCACTCCCCCAATGAGCAGTTCTTC.

This chain links TRBV20-1 with TRBJ2-1, with D perhaps matching TRBD2 (5 bases). The V gene lost 3 bases and the J gene lost 2 bases, with 11 bases spanning the gap. Germline lookup yields CDR1 DFQATT and CDR2 SNEGSKA (reference sequence). The CDR3 is 14 amino acids. CDR3 sequence: CSASRSGPYNEQFF. As DNA, the CDR3 is TGCAGTGCTAGTCGGAGCGGTCCCTACAATGAGCAGTTCTTC.

V gene TRBV5-1 combines with J gene TRBJ2-7, with 9 nucleotides matching TRBD2. This CDR3 region has 17 residues. After removal of 2 bases from V and 2 bases from J, the junction contained 11 bases not matched to a gene. CDR1 SGHRS and CDR2 YFSETQ come from the germline V gene. The CDR3 loop is CASSLSSGSLQTYEQYF. The CDR3 nucleotides read TGCGCCAGCAGCTTAAGTAGCGGGAGTCTCCAAACCTACGAGCAGTACTTC. The full variable domain, in which reference TRBV5-1 and TRBJ2-7 provide the parts outside the CDR3, is KAGVTQTPRYLIKTRGQQVTLSCSPISGHRSVSWYQQTPGQGLQFLFEYFSETQRNKGNFPGRFSGRQFSNSRSEMNVSTLELGDSALYLCASSLSSGSLQTYEQYFGPGTRLTVT.

This clonotype has just a few counts. V gene TRBV18 combines with J gene TRBJ2-7, with D uncertain. Between the trimmed V and J ends, which lost 5 bases and 9 bases, there was a span of 17 bases. The V gene's germline CDR1 is KGHSH and CDR2 LQKENI. The CDR3 is 13 amino acids. The CDR3 sequence is CASSGGSTLWQYF. CDR3 nucleotide sequence: TGTGCCAGCTCAGGTGGGTCCACCCTGTGGCAGTACTTC. Complete variable domain (other parts from reference TRBV18 and TRBJ2-7): NAGVMQNPRHLVRRRGQEARLRCSPMKGHSHVYWYRQLPEEGLKFMVYLQKENIIDESGMPKERFSAEFPKEGPSILRIQQVVRGDSAAYFCASSGGSTLWQYFGPGTRLTVT.

The rearrangement uses TRBV3-1 and TRBJ2-7; 10 nucleotides align to TRBD2. The CDR3 spans 13 residues. Germline CDR1 is LGHDT and CDR2 is YNNKEL (reference sequence). V shed 4 bases, J shed 6 bases, and the junction held 3 bases outside the gene matches. CDR3 in amino acids: CASSPGTSVEQYF. In DNA, the CDR3 is TGTGCCAGCAGCCCTGGGACTAGCGTCGAGCAGTACTTC.

The chain carries TRBV27 and TRBJ2-7, with no clear D. This CDR3 is 14 amino acids long. Germline V gives CDR1 MNHEY, CDR2 SMNVEV (reference sequence). V gave up 10 bases and J gave up 7 bases, with 23 bases separating them. CDR3 DNA: TGTGCCACATACTCAGTGGGGTCTAAAATGGAGCAGTACTTC. Its translation is CATYSVGSKMEQYF.

This clonotype was seen repeatedly, ten times or more. The chain has TRBV5-1 and TRBJ1-3, with a possible D match to TRBD1 (5 bases). Looked up from germline, CDR1 is SGHRS and CDR2 is YFSETQ. Trimming pared 3 bases from V and 3 bases from J, leaving 13 bases between. CDR3 length: 15 residues. The CDR3 loop reads CASSSSGTDGNTIYF. CDR3 nucleotide sequence: TGCGCCAGCAGCTCCTCCGGGACGGATGGAAACACCATATATTTT.

The V gene is TRBV25-1, the J gene TRBJ2-2; 10 bases are shared with TRBD2. The CDR3 runs 15 residues. Germline assignment: CDR1 MGHDK and CDR2 SYGVNS. J was trimmed by 5 bases and V by 2 bases; bases with no gene match: 2. In DNA, the CDR3 is TGTGCCAGCAGTGAACTAGCGGGGGTGACCGGGGAGCTGTTTTTT. It encodes CASSELAGVTGELFF. Full variable domain (missing parts from reference TRBV25-1 and TRBJ2-2): EADIYQTPRYLVIGTGKKITLECSQTMGHDKMYWYQQDPGMELHLIHYSYGVNSTEKGDLSSESTVSRIRTEHFPLTLESARPSHTSQYLCASSELAGVTGELFFGEGSRLTVL.

This clonotype came up a few times. The chain uses TRBV18 and TRBJ2-7; D could derive from TRBD1 or TRBD2 (5 bases each). The CDR3 consists of 14 residues. The V end lost 4 bases, the J end lost 0 bases, and 10 bases lay between the germline ends. Germline V lookup: CDR1 KGHSH, CDR2 LQKENI. The CDR3 DNA follows: TGTGCCAGCTCACTCCGGGACGGCTCCTACGAGCAGTACTTC. This codes for CASSLRDGSYEQYF. Variable domain in full (rest from reference TRBV18 and TRBJ2-7): NAGVMQNPRHLVRRRGQEARLRCSPMKGHSHVYWYRQLPEEGLKFMVYLQKENIIDESGMPKERFSAEFPKEGPSILRIQQVVRGDSAAYFCASSLRDGSYEQYFGPGTRLTVT.

V gene TRBV3-1 combines with J gene TRBJ1-1; TRBD1 agrees at 9 bases. Germline V lookup: CDR1 LGHDT, CDR2 YNNKEL (reference sequence). The CDR3 contains 15 residues. Trimming cost V 7 bases and J 3 bases; bases outside gene matches: 9. The CDR3: CASTRLRTGDTEAFF. CDR3 nucleotide sequence: TGTGCCAGCACCCGCCTCCGGACAGGGGACACTGAAGCTTTCTTT.

The sample holds a few counts of this clonotype. The chain carries TRBV7-2 and TRBJ2-3; TRBD2 aligns across 7 bases. Germline V gene lookup returns CDR1 SGHTA and CDR2 FQGNSA. Unmatched junction bases numbered 4, after V lost 2 bases and J lost 5 bases. This CDR3 has 14 residues. This CDR3 reads CASSLLADLDTQYF. In DNA form, the CDR3 reads TGTGCCAGCAGCTTACTAGCGGACCTAGATACGCAGTATTTT.

The chain joins TRBV5-5 to TRBJ2-7, with 12 positions matching TRBD2. The CDR3 spans 15 residues. Germline V gene lookup returns CDR1 SGHKS and CDR2 YYEKEE (reference sequence). V lost 0 bases, J lost 4 bases, and 2 bases stayed unmatched. The CDR3 DNA is TGTGCCAGCAGCTTGGGTCTAGCGGGAGGGTACGAGCAGTACTTC. It is translated as CASSLGLAGGYEQYF.

This clonotype came up a few times. CDR3 region: CASRAAGGEQPQHF. The CDR3 DNA reads as TGTGCCAGCAGGGCGGCGGGGGGAGAGCAGCCCCAGCATTTT. The chain recombines TRBV6-1 with TRBJ1-5, with D maybe TRBD1 (5 bases). The CDR3 has 14 residues. Trimming cost V 6 bases and J 7 bases, with 16 bases left between them. The germline V gene encodes CDR1 MNHNS and CDR2 SASEGT.

This chain joins TRBV7-8 and TRBJ2-2; D remains unclear. This CDR3 has 15 residues. The V and J ends lost 1 base and 6 bases respectively, with 12 bases between them. Germline V lookup: CDR1 SGHVS, CDR2 FQNEAQ. CDR3 sequence: CASSLVGRFAGELFF. DNA of the CDR3: TGTGCCAGCAGCTTAGTTGGCCGGTTCGCCGGGGAGCTGTTTTTT.